A selection of T cell receptor beta chains follows, all from one sample in a study of radiotherapy plus CTLA-4 blockade in lung cancer. Produced via immunoSEQ multiplex PCR; TCRdb's table is partial and in-frame only. This sample has about 88,000 clones, with about two thirds found just once. The material sequenced was peripheral blood, taken from a patient treated with radiotherapy plus ipilimumab. These receptors all stem from a human donor with non-small cell lung cancer that progressed on radiotherapy plus ipilimumab. CDR3s include the opening cysteine and the closing phenylalanine or tryptophan. A D gene is named only where the DNA matches it firmly. For some rows the clone size is stated as once, few or many, or as a class when expanded; others skip it.

D gene,V gene,clone size,J gene,CDR3 DNA,CDR3 protein
-,TRBV7-8,-,TRBJ2-1,TGTGCCAGCAGCGGGGGACTGCCAAATGAGCAGTTCTTC,CASSGGLPNEQFF
-,TRBV27,-,TRBJ2-1,TGTGCCAGCAGTTCGGGGACGGAGGCCTACAATGAGCAGTTCTTC,CASSSGTEAYNEQFF
-,TRBV5-4,-,TRBJ2-7,TGTGCCAGCAGCGATTTGGACAGTTCTTACGAGCAGTACTTC,CASSDLDSSYEQYF
-,TRBV5-4,few,TRBJ2-5,TGTGCCAGCAGCTCGGGACCCCGGGAGACCCAGTACTTC,CASSSGPRETQYF
-,TRBV28,-,TRBJ2-1,TGTGCCAGCAGTTCCAAAGACTACCTTGATTTGGATGAGCAGTTCTTC,CASSSKDYLDLDEQFF
-,TRBV6-1,-,TRBJ1-2,TGTGCCAGCAGACCAATGGGCAGGGCTGGCTACATCTTC,CASRPMGRAGYIF
-,TRBV6-5,few,TRBJ2-7,TGTGCCAGCAGTTACTCGGGGTACAGCTCCTACGAGCAGTACTTC,CASSYSGYSSYEQYF
-,TRBV28,-,TRBJ2-7,TGTGCCAGCAACGGGGCGTTGACGACTTCTGTATACGAGCAGTACTTC,CASNGALTTSVYEQYF
TRBD1,TRBV11-3,-,TRBJ2-7,TGTGCCAGCAGTCAGGGACAGGGGCCGTACGAGCAGTACTTC,CASSQGQGPYEQYF
-,TRBV9,-,TRBJ2-7,TGTGCCAGCAGCGTAGCGGACTCGTACGAGCAGTACTTC,CASSVADSYEQYF
TRBD2,TRBV28,once,TRBJ2-5,TGTGCCAGCAGTCTATATAAGGAGCTAGCGGGACAAGAGACCCAGTACTTC,CASSLYKELAGQETQYF
-,TRBV11-2,-,TRBJ1-1,TGTGCCAGCAGCTTGAGCCCCCAGGGGACTGAAGCTTTCTTT,CASSLSPQGTEAFF
-,TRBV27,once,TRBJ2-2,TGTGCCAGCAGTTTATATGGGGACTCGAACACCGGGGAGCTGTTTTTT,CASSLYGDSNTGELFF
-,TRBV28,few,TRBJ2-2,TGTGCCAGCACTCAGGGGACCGGGGAGCTGTTTTTT,CASTQGTGELFF
-,TRBV7-8,once,TRBJ1-1,TGTGCCAGCAGCTGGGGCGACGGAAACACTGAAGCTTTCTTT,CASSWGDGNTEAFF
TRBD2,TRBV9,-,TRBJ2-5,TGTGCCAGCAGCGTAGGTAATAGCGGGGGCCAAGAGACCCAGTACTTC,CASSVGNSGGQETQYF
-,TRBV7-2,-,TRBJ1-1,TGTGCCAGCAGCTTAGTTAGTATGGACACTGAAGCTTTCTTT,CASSLVSMDTEAFF
-,TRBV19,-,TRBJ1-1,TGTGCCAGTAGTATTAAGTTTAGGGGGACTGAAGCTTTCTTT,CASSIKFRGTEAFF
-,TRBV27,-,TRBJ1-2,TGTGCCAGCAGTCCTATCCCCATGGCAGGCGGCTATGGCTACACCTTC,CASSPIPMAGGYGYTF
TRBD1,TRBV19,-,TRBJ1-5,TGTGCCAGTAGCCGGACAGGGACTAGCAATCAGCCCCAGCATTTT,CASSRTGTSNQPQHF
-,TRBV28,once,TRBJ2-4,TGTGCCAGCAGCCGTGGTAGCATTCAGTACTTC,CASSRGSIQYF
TRBD1,TRBV7-2,-,TRBJ2-7,TGTGCCAGCAGCTTACCAGGGGGTAGGAACGAGCAGTACTTC,CASSLPGGRNEQYF
-,TRBV2,-,TRBJ1-2,TGTGCCAGCAGTGAGAGAATGATCTATGGCTACACCTTC,CASSERMIYGYTF
-,TRBV7-2,-,TRBJ1-2,TGTGCCAGCAGCCTTATGATTGGACCGGGGGCCTCCACCTTC,CASSLMIGPGASTF
-,TRBV11-3,-,TRBJ2-1,TGTGCCAGCAGCGCTTCGTGGGCTTACAATGAGCAGTTCTTC,CASSASWAYNEQFF
-,TRBV27,-,TRBJ1-4,TGTGCCAGCAGTCAGACAGGATCGGAAAAACTGTTTTTT,CASSQTGSEKLFF
-,TRBV5-1,once,TRBJ2-5,TGCGCCAGCAGCTTGCCAGCACAAGAGACCCAGTACTTC,CASSLPAQETQYF
TRBD1,TRBV7-8,-,TRBJ1-5,TGTGCCAGCAGCTTAGCTGTACTTAGTACAGGGGATCAGCCCCAGCATTTT,CASSLAVLSTGDQPQHF
-,TRBV10-1,-,TRBJ1-5,TGCGCCAGCAGTGAGTCTCCCCCGGGGAAGGGCAATCAGCCCCAGCATTTT,CASSESPPGKGNQPQHF
TRBD1,TRBV4-3,-,TRBJ2-3,TGCGCCAGCAGCCAAGAGGCTTTCGGGACAGGGATATGGACAGATACGCAGTATTTT,CASSQEAFGTGIWTDTQYF
-,TRBV28,-,TRBJ1-5,TGTGCCAGCAGTTTACTCACGACAACGAATCAGCCCCAGCATTTT,CASSLLTTTNQPQHF
-,TRBV27,-,TRBJ2-3,TGTGCCAGCAGTTTATTTTCGACACCGACAGATACGCAGTATTTT,CASSLFSTPTDTQYF
TRBD1,TRBV5-4,-,TRBJ1-2,TGTGCCAGCAGCTTGGGGACAGGGTTTTATGGCTACACCTTC,CASSLGTGFYGYTF
TRBD2,TRBV29-1,-,TRBJ2-7,TGCAGCGTCGGACTAGCGGGGGGACTATACGAGCAGTACTTC,CSVGLAGGLYEQYF
-,TRBV6-1,-,TRBJ2-2,TGTGCCAGCTGGACCACACATAACACCGGGGAGCTGTTTTTT,CASWTTHNTGELFF
-,TRBV5-6,-,TRBJ1-1,TGTGCCAGCAGCTTGGCCAAACAGGGAGACACTGAAGCTTTCTTT,CASSLAKQGDTEAFF
-,TRBV28,few,TRBJ2-2,TGTGCCAGCATCTTAGGGGGACAAAGGGCCGGGGAGCTGTTTTTT,CASILGGQRAGELFF
-,TRBV29-1,once,TRBJ1-1,TGCAGCGTTGAAGACAGGGAGATTGAAGCTTTCTTT,CSVEDREIEAFF
-,TRBV9,-,TRBJ1-6,TGTGCCAGCAGCTCGGCACCAGGGGTCTCCTATAATTCACCCCTCCACTTT,CASSSAPGVSYNSPLHF
-,TRBV19,-,TRBJ1-3,TGTGCCACCGCCTATCGGGGGCGATCTCAACACTCTGGAAACACCATATATTTT,CATAYRGRSQHSGNTIYF
-,TRBV19,once,TRBJ1-2,TGTGCCAGTAGTATCGGGGAGGGTGTAGACTATGGCTACACCTTC,CASSIGEGVDYGYTF